The 14 T cell receptor beta chains below come from one sample, sequenced in a study of T cell responses to AZD1222 COVID-19 vaccine. The assay was immunoSEQ multiplex PCR, and TCRdb's table has in-frame clones only and misses some. The sample comprises approximately 120,000 clones, roughly 93% of which are singletons, and 3.1% rests with the top ten. Sequenced here: peripheral blood, sampled on day 0 of AZD1222 vaccination. Receptors originate from an adult in good health.

The rearrangement uses TRBV4-3 and TRBJ2-2; D might be TRBD1 (5 bases). The CDR3 loop spans 11 amino acids. Trimming cost V 6 bases and J 11 bases, with 10 bases left between them. Looked up from germline, CDR1 is LGHNA and CDR2 is YSLEER. DNA for the CDR3: TGCGCCAGCAGTTGGGGCGGAGAGCTGTTTTTT. Protein sequence: CASSWGGELFF.

This clone was seen a single time. This rearrangement joins TRBV21-1 to TRBJ2-7. TRBV21-1 is a listed pseudogene. The CDR3 consists of 13 residues. The CDR3 loop reads CAGNRAPVGEQYF. CDR3 nucleotides: TGTGCCGGGAACCGGGCCCCGGTCGGCGAGCAGTACTTC.

The CDR3, as DNA: TGTGCCAGCAGCCCGGGCGGGAATACGCAGTATTTT. This sequence encodes CASSPGGNTQYF. The rearrangement links TRBV5-6 to TRBJ2-3, with TRBD2 as a possible D gene (6 bases). The CDR3 runs 12 residues. Germline V gives CDR1 SGHDT, CDR2 YYEEEE. V lost 4 bases and J 7 bases, leaving 10 bases between the germline ends.

The V call is TRBV28, the J call TRBJ1-5, with 8 bases aligning to TRBD1. Trimming cost V 3 bases and J 0 bases; bases outside gene matches: 4. The germline V gene has CDR1 MDHEN and CDR2 SYDVKM. The CDR3 has 16 amino acids. This chain's CDR3 is CASSLLQGVSNQPQHF. DNA of the CDR3: TGTGCCAGCAGTTTGCTACAGGGGGTTAGCAATCAGCCCCAGCATTTT.

V and J are TRBV12-3 or TRBV12-4 and TRBJ2-7; no clear D. Trimming took off 0 bases at V and 2 bases at J, with 5 bases between the two ends. The CDR3 runs to 13 residues. The CDR3 protein is CASSLAATYEQYF. CDR3 sequence (DNA): TGTGCCAGCAGTTTAGCGGCGACCTACGAGCAGTACTTC.

The V gene is TRBV2, the J gene TRBJ2-3; the D gene is possibly TRBD2 (5 bases). Trimming stripped 8 bases from V and 1 base from J, with 13 bases between. CDR3 length: 14 residues. Germline CDR1 reads SNHLY; CDR2 reads FYNNEI. CDR3 region: CASEGRMGTDTQYF. CDR3 in DNA: TGTGCCAGCGAGGGCAGGATGGGCACAGATACGCAGTATTTT.

The V gene is TRBV18, the J gene TRBJ2-1; 10 positions agree with TRBD2. CDR1 KGHSH and CDR2 LQKENI come from the germline V gene. J was trimmed by 5 bases and V by 3 bases; bases with no gene match: 7. CDR3 length equals 16 residues. CDR3 bases: TGTGCCAGCTCACCCCTCGGACTAGCGGATAACAATGAGCAGTTCTTC. It yields the protein CASSPLGLADNNEQFF.

The rearrangement uses TRBV11-2 and TRBJ1-1; possibly TRBD1 for D (6 bases). V lost 3 bases, J lost 11 bases, and 16 bases lay in between. Germline assignment: CDR1 SGHAT and CDR2 FQNNGV. This CDR3 region has 13 residues. For the CDR3, the DNA is TGTGCCAGCAGCTTGATGGGCTCCAGGGGTGCTTTCTTT. This translates into CASSLMGSRGAFF.

The chain couples TRBV27 to TRBJ2-3; 10 bases map to TRBD1. Germline V gives CDR1 MNHEY, CDR2 SMNVEV (reference sequence). With 7 bases clipped from V and 5 bases from J, the junction kept 9 bases outside the gene matches. This CDR3 spans 15 amino acids. The CDR3 DNA sequence: TGTGCCAGCACCCTCAGGGACAGGGGAAAAGATACGCAGTATTTT. This codes for CASTLRDRGKDTQYF.

The rearrangement links TRBV7-8 to TRBJ2-1, with 8 bases aligning to TRBD2. Germline values: CDR1 SGHVS, CDR2 FQNEAQ. V was clipped by 4 bases and J by 2 bases; unmatched bases: 10. This CDR3 is 17 amino acids long. CDR3 loop: CASSSEGGRMTYNEQFF. As DNA, the CDR3 is TGTGCCAGCAGCTCGGAGGGCGGGAGGATGACCTACAATGAGCAGTTCTTC.

This sequence joins TRBV28 and TRBJ2-2; unclear D gene. CDR3 length equals 13 residues. Deletions cut 8 bases from V and 3 bases from J, with 10 bases between. Germline CDR1 reads MDHEN; CDR2 reads SYDVKM. Here the CDR3 reads CASGYSYTGELFF. The DNA for the CDR3 is TGTGCCAGCGGGTACTCCTACACCGGGGAGCTGTTTTTT. Combining the CDR3 with reference TRBV28 and TRBJ2-2 gives the whole variable domain DVKVTQSSRYLVKRTGEKVFLECVQDMDHENMFWYRQDPGLGLRLIYFSYDVKMKEKGDIPEGYSVSREKKERFSLILESASTNQTSMYLCASGYSYTGELFFGEGSRLTVL.

The V and J genes are TRBV6-6 and TRBJ1-2; 7 bases line up with TRBD1. Looked up from germline, CDR1 is MNHNY and CDR2 is SVGAGI (reference sequence). V lost 6 bases, J lost 6 bases, and 4 bases stayed unmatched. The CDR3 is made up of 12 amino acids. CDR3 sequence reads: CASSSTGNGYTF. In nucleotides, the CDR3 is TGTGCCAGCAGCTCGACAGGGAATGGCTACACCTTC.

The chain links TRBV9 to TRBJ1-4; 8 bases map to TRBD1. Germline CDR1 reads SGDLS; CDR2 reads YYNGEE. This CDR3 spans 16 amino acids. Losses at the gene ends were 3 bases for V and 12 bases for J; bases not matched to a gene: 16. The CDR3 nucleotides read TGTGCCAGCAGCGAGACGTCCGGGACAGGCTCGCGGGAACTGTTTTTT. Its protein product is CASSETSGTGSRELFF.

The chain links TRBV18 to TRBJ1-1; 7 nucleotides align to TRBD1. Germline-derived CDR1 and CDR2 are KGHSH and LQKENI. The junction had 12 bases not matched to a gene; V was cut back by 5 bases and J by 0 bases. This CDR3 spans 17 amino acids. The chain's CDR3 is CASSNRQGRSVNTEAFF. As DNA, the CDR3 is TGTGCCAGCTCAAACCGACAGGGCAGGTCGGTGAACACTGAAGCTTTCTTT.